The clone carrying this TCR beta chain was observed a single time. The data originate from a study of T cell responses to AZD1222 COVID-19 vaccine. With 5 bases removed from V and 6 bases from J, the gap between germline ends came to 7 bases. Germline assignment: CDR1 SQVTM and CDR2 ANQGSEA. This CDR3 has 10 residues. Here immunoSEQ multiplex PCR was the method, and the copy in TCRdb shows in-frame clones only, minus some. Of 180,000 or so clones in the sample, just over 90% were seen once. Sequences were derived from peripheral blood, sampled on day 0 of AZD1222 vaccination. The rearrangement uses TRBV29-1 and TRBJ1-2; D gene ambiguous. The sequence derives from an adult in good health. For the CDR3, the DNA is TGCAGCGTTTTCGGGAATGGCTACACCTTC. Translation gives CSVFGNGYTF.